A selection of T cell receptor beta chains follows, all from one sample in a study of cytomegalovirus exposure and HLA in healthy donors. Assay: immunoSEQ multiplex PCR; the TCRdb copy retains only in-frame clones and omits some. The sample has about 160,000 clones, 85% seen once. The sample taken for sequencing was PBMCs. These receptors were collected from a boy younger than 10 in good health and CMV-seronegative. The CDR3 runs from the conserved cysteine through the conserved F or W. D genes are given only for firm matches. Size tells how often a clone was seen (once, few, many) or the class of an expanded clone, and some rows leave it out.

V gene: TRBV30; D gene: NA; clone size: NA; J gene: TRBJ2-7; CDR3 protein: CAWSLEEGASYEQYF; CDR3 DNA: TGTGCCTGGAGTCTCGAAGAGGGTGCCTCCTACGAGCAGTACTTC
V gene: TRBV30; D gene: NA; clone size: NA; J gene: TRBJ1-1; CDR3 protein: CAWSEDSANTEAFF; CDR3 DNA: TGTGCCTGGAGTGAAGACTCGGCGAACACTGAAGCTTTCTTT
V gene: TRBV6-1; D gene: TRBD1; clone size: NA; J gene: TRBJ1-1; CDR3 protein: CASDRTGEAFF; CDR3 DNA: TGTGCCAGCGATAGGACAGGTGAAGCTTTCTTT
V gene: TRBV6-1; D gene: NA; clone size: once; J gene: TRBJ2-1; CDR3 protein: CASRDGGPYNEQFF; CDR3 DNA: TGTGCCAGCAGAGACGGGGGGCCTTACAATGAGCAGTTCTTC
V gene: TRBV9; D gene: NA; clone size: NA; J gene: TRBJ1-6; CDR3 protein: CASSVGNSPLHF; CDR3 DNA: TGTGCCAGCAGCGTCGGTAATTCACCCCTCCACTTT
V gene: TRBV5-4; D gene: NA; clone size: NA; J gene: TRBJ1-4; CDR3 protein: CASSLEGEYATNEKLFF; CDR3 DNA: TGTGCCAGCAGCTTGGAGGGGGAATATGCAACTAATGAAAAACTGTTTTTT
V gene: TRBV30; D gene: TRBD2; clone size: NA; J gene: TRBJ2-1; CDR3 protein: CAWSPPSGFGNEQFF; CDR3 DNA: TGTGCCTGGAGCCCCCCTAGCGGATTTGGCAATGAGCAGTTCTTC
V gene: TRBV5-5; D gene: NA; clone size: NA; J gene: TRBJ2-2; CDR3 protein: CASRPAGANTGELFF; CDR3 DNA: TGTGCCAGCAGGCCCGCAGGGGCGAACACCGGGGAGCTGTTTTTT
V gene: TRBV9; D gene: TRBD1; clone size: NA; J gene: TRBJ1-1; CDR3 protein: CASSAPDRGRRTEAFF; CDR3 DNA: TGTGCCAGCAGCGCCCCAGACAGGGGGCGCCGGACTGAAGCTTTCTTT
V gene: TRBV5-4; D gene: NA; clone size: NA; J gene: TRBJ2-1; CDR3 protein: CASSFWSSSYNEQFF; CDR3 DNA: TGTGCCAGCAGCTTCTGGAGTAGCTCCTACAATGAGCAGTTCTTC
V gene: TRBV7-9; D gene: NA; clone size: NA; J gene: TRBJ2-2; CDR3 protein: CASRLRGQNTGELFF; CDR3 DNA: TGTGCCAGCAGACTCAGGGGACAAAACACCGGGGAGCTGTTTTTT
V gene: TRBV30; D gene: TRBD1; clone size: NA; J gene: TRBJ1-2; CDR3 protein: CAWSVRLGTAFMNYGYTF; CDR3 DNA: TGTGCCTGGAGTGTACGACTAGGGACAGCCTTTATGAACTATGGCTACACCTTC
V gene: TRBV7-9; D gene: TRBD1; clone size: NA; J gene: TRBJ2-7; CDR3 protein: CASSLAGQTYEQYF; CDR3 DNA: TGTGCCAGCAGCTTAGCGGGACAGACCTACGAGCAGTACTTC
V gene: TRBV19; D gene: NA; clone size: NA; J gene: TRBJ1-1; CDR3 protein: CASSIPGGRAEAFF; CDR3 DNA: TGTGCCAGTAGTATCCCGGGGGGTCGCGCTGAAGCTTTCTTT
V gene: TRBV29-1; D gene: NA; clone size: NA; J gene: TRBJ1-3; CDR3 protein: CSVDSGAGNTIYF; CDR3 DNA: TGCAGCGTTGATTCGGGTGCTGGAAACACCATATATTTT
V gene: TRBV2; D gene: TRBD2; clone size: NA; J gene: TRBJ2-7; CDR3 protein: CARGLAGVLEQYF; CDR3 DNA: TGTGCCAGGGGACTAGCGGGAGTTCTCGAGCAGTACTTC
V gene: TRBV28; D gene: TRBD1; clone size: NA; J gene: TRBJ2-5; CDR3 protein: CASSFGQGSRETQYF; CDR3 DNA: TGTGCCAGCAGTTTTGGACAGGGGTCTCGAGAGACCCAGTACTTC
V gene: TRBV28; D gene: TRBD2; clone size: NA; J gene: TRBJ2-7; CDR3 protein: CASSPGLAGRYEQYF; CDR3 DNA: TGTGCCAGCAGCCCAGGACTAGCGGGACGGTACGAGCAGTACTTC
V gene: TRBV5-6; D gene: NA; clone size: once; J gene: TRBJ1-1; CDR3 protein: CASSPAGGTEAFF; CDR3 DNA: TGTGCCAGCAGCCCCGCGGGTGGGACTGAAGCTTTCTTT
V gene: TRBV5-1; D gene: TRBD1; clone size: NA; J gene: TRBJ2-3; CDR3 protein: CASSLGDRVTKDTQYF; CDR3 DNA: TGCGCCAGCAGCTTGGGGGACAGGGTAACAAAAGATACGCAGTATTTT
V gene: TRBV5-3; D gene: TRBD1; clone size: NA; J gene: TRBJ2-5; CDR3 protein: CASSSPRQGEETQYF; CDR3 DNA: TGTGCCAGCAGCTCCCCCCGACAGGGTGAGGAGACCCAGTACTTC
V gene: TRBV6-1; D gene: NA; clone size: NA; J gene: TRBJ1-6; CDR3 protein: CASRANSPLHF; CDR3 DNA: TGTGCCAGCAGGGCTAATTCACCCCTCCACTTT
V gene: TRBV6-4; D gene: NA; clone size: once; J gene: TRBJ1-6; CDR3 protein: CASSDEYKTNSPLHF; CDR3 DNA: TGTGCCAGCAGTGACGAATACAAGACAAATTCACCCCTCCACTTT
V gene: TRBV5-1; D gene: TRBD2; clone size: NA; J gene: TRBJ2-2; CDR3 protein: CASTWGLASNTGELFF; CDR3 DNA: TGCGCCAGCACCTGGGGACTAGCGTCGAACACCGGGGAGCTGTTTTTT
V gene: TRBV5-5; D gene: NA; clone size: once; J gene: TRBJ1-1; CDR3 protein: CASSLTVPGKTEAFF; CDR3 DNA: TGTGCCAGCAGCTTGACGGTACCTGGTAAAACTGAAGCTTTCTTT
V gene: TRBV30; D gene: TRBD2; clone size: NA; J gene: TRBJ2-7; CDR3 protein: CAWRGTGPETSGTYEQYF; CDR3 DNA: TGTGCCTGGAGGGGTACAGGACCCGAGACTAGCGGGACCTACGAGCAGTACTTC
V gene: TRBV10-2; D gene: TRBD1; clone size: NA; J gene: TRBJ2-2; CDR3 protein: CASKPGQANTGELFF; CDR3 DNA: TGCGCCAGCAAACCGGGACAGGCTAACACCGGGGAGCTGTTTTTT
V gene: TRBV5-4; D gene: NA; clone size: few; J gene: TRBJ2-1; CDR3 protein: CASSYRTGPGDEQFF; CDR3 DNA: TGTGCCAGCAGCTATCGGACTGGCCCGGGGGATGAGCAGTTCTTC
V gene: TRBV5-4; D gene: NA; clone size: NA; J gene: TRBJ2-1; CDR3 protein: CASTLPGLYNEQFF; CDR3 DNA: TGTGCCAGCACTCTCCCCGGACTCTACAATGAGCAGTTCTTC
V gene: TRBV6-5; D gene: TRBD1; clone size: NA; J gene: TRBJ1-5; CDR3 protein: CASSYRQGSQPQHF; CDR3 DNA: TGTGCCAGCAGTTACCGACAGGGGAGTCAGCCCCAGCATTTT
V gene: TRBV5-1; D gene: NA; clone size: NA; J gene: TRBJ1-1; CDR3 protein: CASSLTPVRIAFF; CDR3 DNA: TGCGCCAGCAGCTTGACTCCAGTGAGGATAGCTTTCTTT